This T cell receptor (beta chain) is drawn from a study of cytomegalovirus exposure and HLA in healthy donors. Sequencing used immunoSEQ multiplex PCR; TCRdb keeps in-frame clones, though not all of them. Here the sample spans approximately 120,000 clones, around 95% being singletons. Germline CDR1 and CDR2: GTSNPN and SVGIG (reference sequence). The CDR3 length is 15 residues. V lost 1 base to trimming and J lost 0 bases, with 11 bases between them. Donors were drawn from the approximately 120-subject validation cohort, separate from the approximately 700-subject first cohort. A note on this clone: Its antigen is still unknown.

Points from the study as a whole: In the roughly 120 validation repertoires, around 95% of cluster scores exceeded 0, per a later analysis. Using the classifier, cytomegalovirus status was reportedly diagnosed with high specificity and sensitivity. Associated with cytomegalovirus, according to the listing, were 170 or so TCR beta chains.

The sequence came from a man aged 18-30 years in good health and CMV-seronegative. The genes are TRBV30 and TRBJ2-3, with D uncertain. The sequenced material came from PBMCs. The CDR3 sequence is CAWSAGMTSTDTQYF. CDR3 coding DNA: TGTGCCTGGAGTGCCGGCATGACTAGCACAGATACGCAGTATTTT.